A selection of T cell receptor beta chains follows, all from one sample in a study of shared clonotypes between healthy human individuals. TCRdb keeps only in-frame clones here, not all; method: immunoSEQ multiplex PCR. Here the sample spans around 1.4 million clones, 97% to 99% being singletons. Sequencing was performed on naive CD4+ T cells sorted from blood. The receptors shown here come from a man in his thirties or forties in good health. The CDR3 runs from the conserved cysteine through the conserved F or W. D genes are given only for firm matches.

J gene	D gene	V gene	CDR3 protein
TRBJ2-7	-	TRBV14	CASSHGDREGQYF
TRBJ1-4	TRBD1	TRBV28	CAIRGQGDEKLFF
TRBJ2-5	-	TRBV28	CASTDTQETQYF
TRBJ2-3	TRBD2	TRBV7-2	CASSSLAERADTQYF
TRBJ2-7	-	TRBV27	CASSLGRGHYEQYF
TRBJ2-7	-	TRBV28	CASSSGGPPDEQYF
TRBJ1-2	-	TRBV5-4	CASSRRPSEYGYTF
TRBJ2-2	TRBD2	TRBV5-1	CASSMSLAGALTGELFF
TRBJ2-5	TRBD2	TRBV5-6	CASSASGREETQYF
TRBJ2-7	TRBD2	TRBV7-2	CASSTTAGGYEQYF
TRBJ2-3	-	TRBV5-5	CASVQHSTDTQYF
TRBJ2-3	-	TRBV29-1	CSVESGAGDTQYF
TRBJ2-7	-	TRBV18	CASSMGNYEQYF
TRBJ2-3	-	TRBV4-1	CASSQAPNGADTQYF
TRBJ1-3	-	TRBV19	CASSYRIAPGNTIYF
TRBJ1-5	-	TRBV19	CASSEGIGNQPQHF
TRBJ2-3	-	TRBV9	CASSVAGTHGDTQYF
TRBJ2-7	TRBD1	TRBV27	CASSRYGQGRRPYEQYF
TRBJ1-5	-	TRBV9	CASSVGGATSPQHF
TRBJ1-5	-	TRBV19	CASSIAAGRWEPQHF
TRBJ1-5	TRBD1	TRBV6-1	CASRGQGGIQPQHF
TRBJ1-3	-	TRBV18	CASSSTGKRSGNTIYF
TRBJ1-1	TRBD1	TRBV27	CASSSPSGTGDMNTEAFF
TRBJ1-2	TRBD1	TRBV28	CASSFLGQGYGYTF
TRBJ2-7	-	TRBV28	CASSFGVSGEQYF
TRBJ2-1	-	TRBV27	CASIPGVGYNEQFF